The entry that follows covers one T cell receptor (beta chain) sequence. Antigen: not known. The CDR3 totals 11 residues. The V and J ends lost 6 bases and 9 bases respectively, with 9 bases between them. This specimen comes from a study of CD8 T cells in ankylosing spondylitis. TCR beta libraries were made by quantitative 5'-RACE with molecular barcodes. TCRdb fed the 5' RACE reads into MiXCR, producing one record per CDR3 protein. The sample lists roughly 180,000 distinct CDR3 sequences; approximately 10% were seen once. Study observations and caveats: In ankylosing spondylitis blood, a motif of roughly eight highly homologous TCR beta variants appeared characteristic. It was reported that disease-linked clones were significantly enriched in matched ankylosing spondylitis synovial fluid. CD8+ cells made up the disease-linked clones, which were relatively rare in peripheral blood.

Sequencing was carried out using blood, either unsorted or a sorted T cell fraction (not recorded which). The chain has TRBV12-3 or TRBV12-4 and TRBJ2-1, with D perhaps TRBD1 (5 bases). This clonotype originated in a male donor with ankylosing spondylitis or in good health (not recorded which). The CDR3 DNA follows: TGTGCCAGCAGGCCCCAGGGTGAGCAGTTCTTC. Amino acids: CASRPQGEQFF.